A selection of T cell receptor beta chains follows, all from one sample in a study of cytomegalovirus exposure and HLA in healthy donors. Clones were sequenced by immunoSEQ multiplex PCR, and TCRdb holds only the in-frame ones, with some missing. The top ten hold 4.5% to 6% of the sample, which has 240,000 or so clones, about four fifths seen once. The source material was PBMCs. These receptors all stem from a woman aged 40 to 50 in good health and CMV-seropositive. Each CDR3 is given with its conserved first and last residue. Fields, in order: D gene, J gene, V gene, clone size, CDR3 protein, CDR3 DNA. The D gene is left open where the match is weak. Clone size is shown for a subset of rows, as once, few, many or a class of expanded clone.

D: TRBD1; J: TRBJ1-1; V: TRBV7-9; size: .; CDR3: CSSSLGGGARTEAFF; DNA: TGTTCCAGCAGCTTAGGAGGGGGCGCGAGAACTGAAGCTTTCTTT
D: .; J: TRBJ2-3; V: TRBV5-1; size: .; CDR3: CASSQQGRADTQYF; DNA: TGCGCCAGCAGCCAACAGGGAAGAGCAGATACGCAGTATTTT
D: .; J: TRBJ1-2; V: TRBV15; size: .; CDR3: CATRPVGRSYGYTF; DNA: TGTGCCACCAGGCCCGTGGGGCGTAGCTATGGCTACACCTTC
D: TRBD2; J: TRBJ2-2; V: TRBV6-5; size: .; CDR3: CASRELAATGELFF; DNA: TGTGCCAGCAGGGAACTAGCGGCAACCGGGGAGCTGTTTTTT
D: TRBD1; J: TRBJ2-6; V: TRBV10-3; size: .; CDR3: CAISPGGEGANVLTF; DNA: TGTGCCATCAGTCCAGGGGGCGAAGGGGCCAACGTCCTGACTTTC
D: TRBD1; J: TRBJ2-2; V: TRBV5-6; size: .; CDR3: CASSHDYFRGLVGELFF; DNA: TGTGCCAGCAGCCATGACTATTTTAGGGGGCTGGTCGGGGAGCTGTTTTTT
D: .; J: TRBJ1-2; V: TRBV4-2; size: .; CDR3: CASSQGGGGHYGYTF; DNA: TGTGCCAGCAGCCAAGGGGGGGGAGGGCACTATGGCTACACCTTC
D: .; J: TRBJ2-5; V: TRBV6-5; size: .; CDR3: CASSYLGSRWETQYF; DNA: TGTGCCAGCAGTTACCTGGGGAGCAGGTGGGAGACCCAGTACTTC
D: .; J: TRBJ1-4; V: TRBV6-5; size: .; CDR3: CASSYLGGQEKLFF; DNA: TGTGCCAGCAGTTACCTGGGGGGGCAAGAAAAACTGTTTTTT
D: TRBD1; J: TRBJ2-1; V: TRBV7-3; size: .; CDR3: CASSSTGGNEQFF; DNA: TGTGCCAGCAGCTCGACAGGGGGCAATGAGCAGTTCTTC
D: .; J: TRBJ1-2; V: TRBV5-5; size: .; CDR3: CASSFERGSNGYTF; DNA: TGTGCCAGCAGTTTCGAACGGGGATCCAATGGCTACACCTTC
D: TRBD1; J: TRBJ1-2; V: TRBV7-2; size: .; CDR3: CASSDFTGGVGYGYTF; DNA: TGTGCCAGCAGCGATTTCACAGGGGGCGTCGGCTATGGCTACACCTTC
D: TRBD2; J: TRBJ2-5; V: TRBV7-6; size: .; CDR3: CASSLWASGSKETQYF; DNA: TGTGCCAGCAGCTTATGGGCTAGCGGGAGTAAGGAGACCCAGTACTTC
D: TRBD1; J: TRBJ2-2; V: TRBV18; size: .; CDR3: CASSPKSTGAQNTGELFF; DNA: TGTGCCAGCTCTCCCAAATCCACAGGGGCCCAGAACACCGGGGAGCTGTTTTTT
D: .; J: TRBJ2-3; V: TRBV6-6; size: .; CDR3: CASSNIWSSATDTQYF; DNA: TGTGCCAGCAGCAACATCTGGTCTAGCGCCACAGATACGCAGTATTTT
D: TRBD1; J: TRBJ2-5; V: TRBV6-1; size: .; CDR3: CASSRTGRGETQYF; DNA: TGTGCCAGCAGTCGGACAGGGAGAGGCGAGACCCAGTACTTC
D: .; J: TRBJ1-4; V: TRBV7-6; size: .; CDR3: CASSLLGATNEKLFF; DNA: TGTGCCAGCAGCTTATTGGGGGCGACTAATGAAAAACTGTTTTTT
D: TRBD1; J: TRBJ2-7; V: TRBV5-6; size: .; CDR3: CASSFGQGSSYEQYF; DNA: TGTGCCAGCAGCTTCGGACAGGGTAGCTCCTACGAGCAGTACTTC
D: .; J: TRBJ1-1; V: TRBV5-1; size: .; CDR3: CASSSPEGTNTEAFF; DNA: TGCGCCAGCAGCTCTCCGGAGGGGACGAACACTGAAGCTTTCTTT
D: .; J: TRBJ1-1; V: TRBV6-6; size: .; CDR3: CASSYSGRGEAFF; DNA: TGTGCCAGCAGTTACTCGGGGCGAGGCGAGGCTTTCTTT
D: .; J: TRBJ2-5; V: TRBV4-1; size: .; CDR3: CASSLGTAGGETQYF; DNA: TGCGCCAGCAGCCTGGGGACGGCTGGGGGGGAGACCCAGTACTTC
D: TRBD2; J: TRBJ2-1; V: TRBV7-2; size: .; CDR3: CASSLEGGPTYNEQFF; DNA: TGTGCCAGCAGCTTAGAGGGAGGGCCAACCTACAATGAGCAGTTCTTC
D: .; J: TRBJ1-2; V: TRBV28; size: .; CDR3: CATISGGHGYTF; DNA: TGTGCCACCATTTCGGGGGGGCATGGCTACACCTTC
D: .; J: TRBJ1-6; V: TRBV4-1; size: .; CDR3: CASSQDRGFRSPLHF; DNA: TGCGCCAGCAGCCAAGATCGCGGCTTTAGATCACCCCTCCACTTT
D: .; J: TRBJ1-1; V: TRBV5-1; size: .; CDR3: CASSLSGRIGSTEAFF; DNA: TGCGCCAGCAGCTTGTCGGGTAGGATAGGGAGCACTGAAGCTTTCTTT
D: TRBD2; J: TRBJ2-4; V: TRBV25-1; size: .; CDR3: CASSESVAGIAKNIQYF; DNA: TGTGCCAGCAGTGAATCGGTAGCGGGGATAGCCAAAAACATTCAGTACTTC
D: .; J: TRBJ1-5; V: TRBV11-2; size: .; CDR3: CASSLGGGNQPQHF; DNA: TGTGCCAGCAGCTTAGGGGGAGGCAATCAGCCCCAGCATTTT
D: .; J: TRBJ2-7; V: TRBV7-3; size: .; CDR3: CASSSDRSSYEQYF; DNA: TGTGCCAGCAGCTCCGACAGGAGCTCCTACGAGCAGTACTTC
D: TRBD1; J: TRBJ1-4; V: TRBV19; size: .; CDR3: CASSSRGNEKLFF; DNA: TGTGCCAGTAGTAGCAGGGGGAATGAAAAACTGTTTTTT
D: .; J: TRBJ2-3; V: TRBV30; size: .; CDR3: CAWSVLSNTDTQYF; DNA: TGTGCCTGGAGTGTACTGTCTAACACAGATACGCAGTATTTT
D: TRBD2; J: TRBJ2-7; V: TRBV9; size: .; CDR3: CASSLGTSGLPGEQYF; DNA: TGTGCCAGCAGCCTCGGGACTAGCGGCCTCCCGGGCGAGCAGTACTTC
D: .; J: TRBJ2-7; V: TRBV19; size: .; CDR3: CASSTTWGLIYEQYF; DNA: TGTGCCAGTAGTACGACTTGGGGGCTAATATACGAGCAGTACTTC
D: TRBD1; J: TRBJ1-1; V: TRBV10-3; size: .; CDR3: CAISDHGTVGTEAFF; DNA: TGTGCCATCAGTGACCACGGGACAGTGGGCACTGAAGCTTTCTTT
D: TRBD1; J: TRBJ2-1; V: TRBV30; size: .; CDR3: CAWAPGTGRANEQFF; DNA: TGTGCCTGGGCCCCCGGGACAGGGCGAGCCAATGAGCAGTTCTTC
D: TRBD1; J: TRBJ1-3; V: TRBV9; size: .; CDR3: CASSVAGQTISGNTIYF; DNA: TGTGCCAGCAGCGTAGCGGGACAGACGATCTCTGGAAACACCATATATTTT
D: TRBD2; J: TRBJ2-1; V: TRBV10-3; size: .; CDR3: CAISETSGRSGEQFF; DNA: TGTGCCATCAGTGAAACTAGCGGGAGATCGGGTGAGCAGTTCTTC
D: .; J: TRBJ2-6; V: TRBV5-6; size: .; CDR3: CASRPQGSGANVLTF; DNA: TGTGCCAGCAGACCACAGGGCTCTGGGGCCAACGTCCTGACTTTC
D: .; J: TRBJ1-3; V: TRBV6-1; size: .; CDR3: CASSEAGGTRGTIYF; DNA: TGTGCCAGCAGTGAAGCGGGGGGAACACGGGGCACCATATATTTT
D: TRBD2; J: TRBJ2-1; V: TRBV9; size: .; CDR3: CASSVTSGGQNEQFF; DNA: TGTGCCAGCAGCGTGACTAGCGGGGGCCAGAATGAGCAGTTCTTC
D: TRBD1; J: TRBJ1-3; V: TRBV4-2; size: .; CDR3: CASSQVLGGQNRGTVDGNTIYF; DNA: TGTGCCAGCAGCCAAGTCTTGGGGGGCCAAAACAGGGGAACTGTGGATGGAAACACCATATATTTT
D: .; J: TRBJ2-5; V: TRBV25-1; size: .; CDR3: CASSDPKQRWETQYF; DNA: TGTGCCAGCAGTGACCCGAAACAGAGATGGGAGACCCAGTACTTC
D: .; J: TRBJ1-5; V: TRBV7-2; size: .; CDR3: CASSLRSGASGYSNQPQHF; DNA: TGTGCCAGCAGCCTCAGAAGCGGGGCCTCGGGCTATAGCAATCAGCCCCAGCATTTT
D: .; J: TRBJ2-5; V: TRBV7-9; size: .; CDR3: CSSSFGGKTQYF; DNA: TGTTCCAGCAGCTTCGGGGGAAAGACCCAGTACTTC
D: .; J: TRBJ1-1; V: TRBV6-1; size: .; CDR3: CASSNPRYAEAFF; DNA: TGTGCCAGCAGTAATCCCCGGTACGCTGAAGCTTTCTTT
D: .; J: TRBJ1-2; V: TRBV5-6; size: .; CDR3: CASSLWSLSYGYTF; DNA: TGTGCCAGCAGCTTGTGGTCTCTTAGCTATGGCTACACCTTC
D: TRBD2; J: TRBJ2-1; V: TRBV12-5; size: many; CDR3: CASGPHSGTSGGYNEQFF; DNA: TGTGCTAGTGGTCCCCACTCCGGGACTAGCGGGGGGTACAATGAGCAGTTCTTC
D: .; J: TRBJ1-1; V: TRBV30; size: few; CDR3: CARGPVNTEAFF; DNA: TGTGCCCGAGGGCCCGTGAACACTGAAGCTTTCTTT
D: .; J: TRBJ2-7; V: TRBV5-6; size: .; CDR3: CASSLEGIEQYF; DNA: TGTGCCAGCAGCCTGGAGGGGATCGAGCAGTACTTC
D: .; J: TRBJ1-5; V: TRBV29-1; size: .; CDR3: CSVQKGDGNQPQHF; DNA: TGCAGCGTTCAAAAGGGGGATGGCAATCAGCCCCAGCATTTT
D: TRBD1; J: TRBJ2-5; V: TRBV29-1; size: .; CDR3: CSVEDTGADETQYF; DNA: TGCAGCGTTGAAGATACAGGGGCGGATGAGACCCAGTACTTC
D: TRBD2; J: TRBJ2-1; V: TRBV18; size: .; CDR3: CASSPPGLAGGPRDEQFF; DNA: TGTGCCAGCTCACCTCCGGGACTAGCGGGAGGGCCTAGAGATGAGCAGTTCTTC